This T cell receptor (beta chain) was sequenced during a study of cytomegalovirus exposure and HLA in healthy donors. The PCR employed 60 Vbeta primers together with 13 Jbeta primers. The method was immunoSEQ multiplex PCR; TCRdb's version includes in-frame clones alone and lacks a portion of them. The sample yields some 140,000 clones, approximately 85% seen once. Trimming cost V 11 bases and J 4 bases; bases outside gene matches: 7. The CDR3 consists of 12 residues. Germline CDR1 SNHLY, CDR2 FYNNEI. Specimen: PBMCs. The TCR comes from a woman in her 50s in good health and CMV-seropositive. V is TRBV2 and J is TRBJ2-5; TRBD1 matches 7 bases. CDR3 residues: CAGRAGGETQYF. The CDR3 DNA reads as TGTGCCGGAAGGGCAGGGGGAGAGACCCAGTACTTC.